The following is a T cell receptor (beta chain) sequence with its context. The repertoire was sequenced with immunoSEQ multiplex PCR; TCRdb's copy has only in-frame clones and lacks some. In the table there are 250,000 to 300,000 clones, around nine tenths of which are singletons. The sample comes from a study of blood T cell repertoires in COVID-19. About the research overall: PBMCs, B-cell-depleted T cells, or T cells were the source of the cDNA or gDNA that made up the material.

V was pared by 0 bases and J by 10 bases, with 24 bases between. The CDR3 covers 18 residues. CDR1 and CDR2 (germline): LGHNA, YNFKEQ. This clonotype was obtained from a woman aged 70-85 years with COVID-19, enrolled during active disease. The chain joins TRBV4-2 to TRBJ1-4; tentatively, D is TRBD1 (6 bases). Sequencing was carried out using peripheral blood. The CDR3 sequence: CASSQEGVLGTSVAKLFF. Here the CDR3 DNA reads TGTGCCAGCAGCCAAGAGGGGGTTCTCGGGACAAGTGTTGCAAAACTGTTTTTT.